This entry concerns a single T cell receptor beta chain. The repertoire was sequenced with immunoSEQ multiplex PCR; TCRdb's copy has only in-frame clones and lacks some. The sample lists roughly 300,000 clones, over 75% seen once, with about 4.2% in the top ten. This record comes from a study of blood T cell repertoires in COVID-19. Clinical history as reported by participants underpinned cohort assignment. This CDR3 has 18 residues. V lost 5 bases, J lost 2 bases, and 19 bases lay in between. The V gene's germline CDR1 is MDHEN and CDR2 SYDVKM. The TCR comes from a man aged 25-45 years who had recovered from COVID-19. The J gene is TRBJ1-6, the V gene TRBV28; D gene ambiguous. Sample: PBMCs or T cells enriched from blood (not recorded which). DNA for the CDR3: TGTGCCAGCAGTAGCAGCTGGGATGAGGGTGCCTATAATTCACCCCTCCACTTT. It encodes CASSSSWDEGAYNSPLHF.